This entry features one T cell receptor (beta chain) sequence. The antigen is not known. In germline, CDR1 is LGHDT, CDR2 YNNKEL (reference sequence). The CDR3 loop spans 16 amino acids. V was trimmed by 2 bases and J by 1 base, leaving 13 bases between them. TCRdb recomputed calls from the reads with MiXCR, one row per CDR3 protein. Counted here are 370,000 or so distinct CDR3 sequences, roughly a third occurring once; the ten biggest clones make up roughly 13%. The data stem from a study of T cell repertoires in cytomegalovirus infection. Whole-study context: Both CMV infection and a matching HLA type were indicated by public TCR beta signatures. Points from the study as a whole: Clonotypes of TCR beta that were HLA-C-restricted and CMV-specific dominated the ex vivo response. Cumulative public TCR beta family frequency identified carriers of CMV plus the relevant HLA.

This TCR derives from a human donor in good health (CMV status not recorded). Some clones in this sample may be carry-over from other donors' samples. Sequenced here: cultured PBMCs, sampled from culture after CMV antigen stimulation. The chain employs TRBV3-1 and TRBJ2-3; D is undetermined. CDR3 region: CASSQRSPLGTDTQYF. The CDR3 DNA is TGTGCCAGCAGCCAACGGTCTCCCCTGGGCACAGATACGCAGTATTTT.